The rows below give T cell receptor beta chains drawn from one sample of a study of Ad26.COV2.S vaccination and SARS-CoV-2 variants. The assay was immunoSEQ multiplex PCR, and TCRdb's table has in-frame clones only and misses some. The profile shows 500,000 or so clones, around nine tenths of them singletons. The sample in question was peripheral blood, obtained in a trial of Ad26.COV2.S vaccine versus placebo. The receptors originated from a person aged 18-60 years who received the Ad26.COV2.S COVID-19 vaccine or a placebo. Both conserved end residues are trimmed from each CDR3. For some rows the clone size is stated as once, few or many, or as a class when expanded; others skip it.

length: 12; size: few; V: TRBV3-1/TRBV3-2; J: TRBJ2-1; CDR3: ASSQDALNNEQF
length: 12; size: NA; V: TRBV30; J: TRBJ2-2; CDR3: AWSVLPDTGELF
length: 16; size: NA; V: TRBV7-9; J: TRBJ2-1; CDR3: ASTSVGLAISSYNEQF
length: 12; size: NA; V: TRBV5-1; J: TRBJ2-2; CDR3: ASKRDSPAGELF
length: 12; size: NA; V: TRBV5-5; J: TRBJ2-5; CDR3: ASSFSPPQETQY
length: 14; size: NA; V: TRBV3-1/TRBV3-2; J: TRBJ1-5; CDR3: ASSGSGTGPNQPQH
length: 12; size: NA; V: TRBV7-2; J: TRBJ2-7; CDR3: ASSLGGRTQWQY
length: 13; size: NA; V: TRBV7-9; J: TRBJ2-4; CDR3: ASSLVGTNKNIQY
length: 11; size: NA; V: TRBV24-1; J: TRBJ1-2; CDR3: ATSPDNSGGYT
length: 12; size: NA; V: TRBV4-1; J: TRBJ2-3; CDR3: ASSQEGPRETQY
length: 13; size: NA; V: TRBV28; J: TRBJ2-1; CDR3: ASSSSGRPYNEQF
length: 12; size: NA; V: TRBV10-3; J: TRBJ2-7; CDR3: AIRTGTGVYEQY
length: 10; size: NA; V: TRBV7-9; J: TRBJ2-4; CDR3: ASSLPEGLKY
length: 14; size: few; V: TRBV7-8; J: TRBJ1-3; CDR3: ASSLAGTGHGNTIY
length: 11; size: once; V: TRBV24-1; J: TRBJ2-3; CDR3: ATSERNTDTQY
length: 13; size: NA; V: TRBV30; J: TRBJ2-7; CDR3: AWTPGGTRFSEQY
length: 13; size: NA; V: TRBV7-9; J: TRBJ1-3; CDR3: ASSLAGTTGNTIY
length: 13; size: NA; V: TRBV14; J: TRBJ2-7; CDR3: ASSLGTGVRYEQY
length: 14; size: NA; V: TRBV30; J: TRBJ2-1; CDR3: AWGGTSGTDYNEQF
length: 11; size: NA; V: TRBV28; J: TRBJ1-2; CDR3: ASSSQVLGGYT
length: 12; size: NA; V: TRBV5-1; J: TRBJ1-2; CDR3: ASSPRGGENGYT
length: 10; size: NA; V: TRBV5-4; J: TRBJ1-1; CDR3: ASSSTGFEAF
length: 14; size: NA; V: TRBV6-2/TRBV6-3; J: TRBJ2-1; CDR3: ASSYSGTGIVDEQF
length: 15; size: few; V: TRBV7-2; J: TRBJ1-5; CDR3: ASSPYRGRFSNQPQH
length: 13; size: few; V: TRBV7-9; J: TRBJ1-5; CDR3: ASSSGVGSNQPQH
length: 10; size: NA; V: TRBV10-3; J: TRBJ2-7; CDR3: AISEFVYEQY
length: 10; size: few; V: TRBV30; J: TRBJ2-7; CDR3: AWTSVGYEQY
length: 12; size: NA; V: TRBV19; J: TRBJ2-3; CDR3: ASSIYGSTDTQY
length: 13; size: NA; V: TRBV3-1/TRBV3-2; J: TRBJ1-4; CDR3: ASSQGGVLNEKLF
length: 12; size: NA; V: TRBV3-1/TRBV3-2; J: TRBJ1-3; CDR3: ASTQIGSGNTIY
length: 13; size: NA; V: TRBV5-8; J: TRBJ1-1; CDR3: ASSLAGKKNTEAF
length: 12; size: NA; V: TRBV30; J: TRBJ2-5; CDR3: AGTSGRAGETQY
length: 10; size: once; V: TRBV3-1/TRBV3-2; J: TRBJ2-7; CDR3: ASSHPRGEQY
length: 15; size: NA; V: TRBV24-1; J: TRBJ2-7; CDR3: ATSDPRTSGRTYEQY
length: 15; size: NA; V: TRBV25-1; J: TRBJ2-1; CDR3: ASRRPSSGNSYNEQF
length: 10; size: NA; V: TRBV3-1/TRBV3-2; J: TRBJ2-3; CDR3: ASSQDADTQY
length: 9; size: NA; V: TRBV28; J: TRBJ1-1; CDR3: ASSFGLEAF
length: 13; size: NA; V: TRBV10-3; J: TRBJ2-5; CDR3: AISESQGVRETQY
length: 12; size: NA; V: TRBV5-4; J: TRBJ2-3; CDR3: ASNPRGSTDTQY
length: 12; size: NA; V: TRBV28; J: TRBJ1-1; CDR3: ASSLRGAGTEAF
length: 16; size: NA; V: TRBV7-2; J: TRBJ2-7; CDR3: ASSLERPSGSFSYEQY
length: 9; size: NA; V: TRBV2; J: TRBJ1-4; CDR3: ASKWGEKLF
length: 13; size: NA; V: TRBV9; J: TRBJ2-1; CDR3: ASSATSGLYNEQF
length: 13; size: few; V: TRBV7-9; J: TRBJ1-5; CDR3: ASSLAGAGNQPQH
length: 12; size: NA; V: TRBV6-2/TRBV6-3; J: TRBJ2-7; CDR3: ASSKGLASDEQY
length: 12; size: NA; V: TRBV19; J: TRBJ2-7; CDR3: ASSMVSRGHEQY
length: 11; size: NA; V: TRBV6-1; J: TRBJ2-7; CDR3: ASSEGWREKQY
length: 10; size: once; V: TRBV30; J: TRBJ2-7; CDR3: ASGQTRREQY